The 27 T cell receptor beta chains listed next were all sequenced from one sample in a study of shared clonotypes between healthy human individuals. Sequencing was performed with immunoSEQ multiplex PCR; in TCRdb, only in-frame clones are kept and a portion is missing. The table has about 2.3 million clones, over 85% seen once. The sequenced sample was naive CD4+ T cells from PBMCs. Subset of the sample: CD45RA+ positively selected. These receptor sequences come from a man between 18 and 35 years old in good health. Some clones in this sample may be carry-over from other donors' samples.

The chain combines TRBV10-2 with TRBJ2-7; 8 nucleotides line up with TRBD2. The CDR3 is 11 residues long. The junction had 2 bases not matched to a gene; V was cut back by 7 bases and J by 6 bases. Germline V lookup: CDR1 WSHSY, CDR2 SAAADI. The CDR3 DNA follows: TGCGCCAGCACCCGGGGGGGCGAGCAGTACTTC. Amino acid sequence: CASTRGGEQYF.

This CDR3 reads CASMRAGSPRTDTQYF. In DNA form, the CDR3 reads TGTGCCAGCATGAGGGCCGGCTCTCCCCGAACAGATACGCAGTATTTT. The rearrangement links TRBV28 to TRBJ2-3, with D possibly being TRBD2 (5 bases). The V end lost 7 bases, the J end lost 3 bases, and 20 bases lay between the germline ends. CDR1 is MDHEN and CDR2 is SYDVKM in the germline V gene. The length of the CDR3 is 16 residues.

V gene TRBV19 combines with J gene TRBJ2-7; 8 bases are a match to TRBD2. The CDR3 is 15 amino acids. The germline gives CDR1 LNHDA, CDR2 SQIVND (reference sequence). V was pared by 6 bases and J by 10 bases, with 17 bases of the junction left unmatched. CDR3 sequence reads: CASRAGFGTRGQQYF. CDR3 sequence (DNA): TGTGCCAGTAGAGCAGGGTTCGGGACTAGGGGACAACAGTACTTC.

The gene calls are TRBV9 and TRBJ2-2, with 9 bases aligning to TRBD2. V shed 0 bases and J 6 bases; nucleotides not matched to a gene: 9. The V gene's germline CDR1 is SGDLS and CDR2 YYNGEE. The CDR3 length is 17 residues. The CDR3 is CASSVVSGTSIAGELFF. The CDR3 bases are TGTGCCAGCAGCGTAGTTTCTGGGACTAGCATCGCCGGGGAGCTGTTTTTT.

The rearrangement joins TRBV27 to TRBJ2-1; TRBD1 or TRBD2 may be the D gene (5 bases each). Trimming pared 2 bases from V and 7 bases from J, leaving 18 bases between. The CDR3 has 16 amino acids. Germline V gene sequence: CDR1 MNHEY, CDR2 SMNVEV (reference sequence). CDR3 DNA sequence: TGTGCCAGCAGTTTAGGGAGACAGTCTCCTTGGAATGAGCAGTTCTTC. Its translation is CASSLGRQSPWNEQFF.

The rearrangement uses TRBV6-5 and TRBJ1-1; D gene ambiguous. Trimming shortened V by 7 bases and J by 0 bases, and 9 bases separated the two germline ends. The CDR3 runs 13 residues. Germline V gene lookup returns CDR1 MNHEY and CDR2 SVGAGI. The CDR3 nucleotides are TGTGCCAGCACTGACGGATTGAACACTGAAGCTTTCTTT. Translating it yields CASTDGLNTEAFF.

The chain joins TRBV2 to TRBJ2-2; D remains unclear. CDR3 length equals 13 residues. Germline-derived CDR1 and CDR2 are SNHLY and FYNNEI. V was clipped by 10 bases and J by 6 bases, with 15 bases between them. CDR3 sequence: CATARETAGELFF. CDR3 DNA: TGTGCCACCGCAAGGGAAACCGCCGGGGAGCTGTTTTTT.

The chain is built from TRBV29-1 and TRBJ1-1, with 7 nucleotides matching TRBD1. J gave up 4 bases and V 6 bases, and 5 bases lay outside the gene matches. Germline lookup yields CDR1 SQVTM and CDR2 ANQGSEA. CDR3 length equals 12 residues. CDR3 protein: CSVGTGATEAFF. CDR3 nucleotides: TGCAGCGTGGGAACAGGGGCCACTGAAGCTTTCTTT.

V and J are TRBV27 and TRBJ2-1; 7 bases are shared with TRBD2. This CDR3 is 16 amino acids long. Germline values: CDR1 MNHEY, CDR2 SMNVEV (reference sequence). V shed 6 bases and J 8 bases; nucleotides not matched to a gene: 16. The CDR3 bases are TGTGCCAGCAGCCCCTTTTCTAGCGGTTTAGTCTATGAGCAGTTCTTC. Translated: CASSPFSSGLVYEQFF.

The rearrangement uses TRBV27 and TRBJ2-5, with unresolved D. The CDR3 has 14 residues. V lost 6 bases to trimming and J lost 5 bases, with 16 bases between them. From germline, CDR1 is MNHEY and CDR2 SMNVEV (reference sequence). The CDR3 here is CASSLGLSLETQYF. The CDR3 DNA reads as TGTGCCAGCAGCTTAGGGCTAAGCTTGGAGACCCAGTACTTC.

This clone was counted only a few times. The chain is built from TRBV2 and TRBJ1-3; 7 bases align to TRBD1. V trimming: 2 bases; J trimming: 2 bases; junction bases outside the gene matches: 0. Germline assignment: CDR1 SNHLY and CDR2 FYNNEI. There are 14 residues in the CDR3. CDR3 sequence reads: CASSEQGAGNTIYF. DNA for the CDR3: TGTGCCAGCAGTGAACAGGGGGCTGGAAACACCATATATTTT.

This chain joins TRBV5-4 and TRBJ1-1; 7 nucleotides line up with TRBD1. V was clipped by 5 bases and J by 1 base; unmatched bases: 8. The CDR3 totals 15 residues. In germline, CDR1 is SGHNT, CDR2 YYREEE (reference sequence). The CDR3 reads CASSLTRQGNTEAFF. The CDR3 DNA sequence: TGTGCCAGCAGTTTGACTCGACAGGGGAACACTGAAGCTTTCTTT.

CDR3 sequence (DNA): TGTGCCAGCAGCTTAGTAGGGAACGCCAATCAGCCCCAGCATTTT. Translating it yields CASSLVGNANQPQHF. The chain has TRBV7-9 and TRBJ1-5; no clear D. The germline gives CDR1 SEHNR, CDR2 FQNEAQ (reference sequence). The CDR3 extends over 15 amino acids. Trimming took off 1 base at V and 3 bases at J, with 10 bases between the two ends.

The chain combines TRBV19 with TRBJ2-7, with TRBD2 matching over 10 bases. After removal of 6 bases from V and 2 bases from J, the junction contained 10 bases not matched to a gene. CDR1 and CDR2 (germline): LNHDA, SQIVND (reference sequence). The CDR3 has 16 amino acids. The CDR3: CASRLASGSLAYEQYF. The CDR3 nucleotides are TGTGCCAGTAGGTTGGCTAGCGGGAGTTTGGCCTACGAGCAGTACTTC.

The chain carries TRBV7-8 and TRBJ2-5; tentatively, D is TRBD1 (6 bases). The CDR3 is 15 residues long. The ends were cut back, 5 bases at V and 9 bases at J, with 22 bases in the middle. CDR1 and CDR2 from the germline V gene are SGHVS and FQNEAQ. CDR3 coding DNA: TGTGCCAGCAGCGAGACGACAGGTCTCGGAAGGTCCCAGTACTTC. Protein: CASSETTGLGRSQYF.

This clone was detected once. The genes are TRBV29-1 and TRBJ2-6; D may match TRBD1 or TRBD2 (6 bases each). Germline V CDR1 and CDR2: SQVTM, ANQGSEA. This CDR3 has 15 residues. Trimming left V 4 bases short and J 1 base short, with 11 bases between. CDR3 residues: CSVAGALSGANVLTF. The CDR3 DNA reads TGCAGCGTTGCGGGGGCCTTATCTGGGGCCAACGTCCTGACTTTC.

This chain uses TRBV12-5 with TRBJ2-7; D uncertain. Germline V CDR1 and CDR2: LGHNT, FRNRAP. V was cut by 1 base and J by 6 bases, with 16 bases left in between. The CDR3 totals 15 residues. For the CDR3, the DNA is TGTGCTAGTGGTTTGGGGTCCATTGATTTGGGCGAGCAGTACTTC. It is translated as CASGLGSIDLGEQYF. The full variable domain, with the rest looked up from reference TRBV12-5 and TRBJ2-7, is DARVTQTPRHKVTEMGQEVTMRCQPILGHNTVFWYRQTMMQGLELLAYFRNRAPLDDSGMPKDRFSAEMPDATLATLKIQPSEPRDSAVYFCASGLGSIDLGEQYFGPGTRLTVT.

Notes on this clone: Other DNA sequences within the sample encode an identical CDR3. The V call is TRBV5-1, the J call TRBJ2-7; TRBD2 matches at 11 bases. The germline V gene has CDR1 SGHRS and CDR2 YFSETQ. The CDR3 is 14 residues long. Unmatched junction bases numbered 3, after V lost 4 bases and J lost 3 bases. The CDR3: CASSLGLADYEQYF. CDR3 coding DNA: TGCGCCAGCAGCCTGGGACTAGCGGACTACGAGCAGTACTTC. Based on the CDR3 plus reference TRBV5-1 and TRBJ2-7, the full variable domain is KAGVTQTPRYLIKTRGQQVTLSCSPISGHRSVSWYQQTPGQGLQFLFEYFSETQRNKGNFPGRFSGRQFSNSRSEMNVSTLELGDSALYLCASSLGLADYEQYFGPGTRLTVT.

The J gene is TRBJ1-4, the V gene TRBV6-5; TRBD1 agrees at 10 bases. The CDR3 loop spans 15 amino acids. Germline values: CDR1 MNHEY, CDR2 SVGAGI. V shed 5 bases, J shed 8 bases, and the junction held 8 bases outside the gene matches. In DNA, the CDR3 is TGTGCCAGCAGTCGATCGGGACAGGGGAGGGAAAAACTGTTTTTT. Amino acids: CASSRSGQGREKLFF.

The chain combines TRBV18 with TRBJ2-1; 12 positions agree with TRBD1. V shed 0 bases, J shed 8 bases, and the junction held 2 bases outside the gene matches. CDR3 length: 15 residues. Germline V gene data show CDR1 as KGHSH and CDR2 as LQKENI. CDR3 sequence: CASSPPGQGAHEQFF. In nucleotides, the CDR3 is TGTGCCAGCTCACCACCGGGACAGGGGGCCCATGAGCAGTTCTTC.

The V gene is TRBV11-2, the J gene TRBJ1-1; TRBD1 might be the D (6 bases). Between the trimmed V and J ends, which lost 5 bases and 4 bases, there was a span of 11 bases. There are 13 residues in the CDR3. In germline, CDR1 is SGHAT, CDR2 FQNNGV. Here the CDR3 reads CASSGTRVTEAFF. CDR3 DNA: TGTGCCAGCAGCGGGACACGGGTCACTGAAGCTTTCTTT. Combining the CDR3 with reference TRBV11-2 and TRBJ1-1 gives the whole variable domain EAGVAQSPRYKIIEKRQSVAFWCNPISGHATLYWYQQILGQGPKLLIQFQNNGVVDDSQLPKDRFSAERLKGVDSTLKIQPAKLEDSAVYLCASSGTRVTEAFFGQGTRLTVV.

V is TRBV6-5 and J is TRBJ2-7; weak D call: TRBD2 (6 bases). V lost 8 bases and J 1 base, leaving 6 bases between the germline ends. There are 11 residues in the CDR3. Germline V gives CDR1 MNHEY, CDR2 SVGAGI. The CDR3 bases are TGTGCCAGCGGGACTTCCTACGAGCAGTACTTC. Amino acids: CASGTSYEQYF.

The chain is built from TRBV18 and TRBJ1-4, with no clear D. The germline V and J ends were trimmed by 0 bases and 3 bases, with 20 bases remaining between them. The CDR3 extends over 19 amino acids. CDR1 is KGHSH, CDR2 LQKENI, per germline. The CDR3 DNA follows: TGTGCCAGCTCACCACCGAATCCTCGAAAAAGTACAGCTAATGAAAAACTGTTTTTT. Amino acids: CASSPPNPRKSTANEKLFF.

Remarks on this clone: At one end the junction does not follow the germline gene, possibly because of a read error. CDR3 in amino acids: CGGVDSNTGELFF. Here the CDR3 DNA reads TGCGGGGGGGTTGACTCGAACACCGGGGAGCTGTTTTTT. This chain links TRBV6-6 with TRBJ2-2; 8 positions match TRBD2. There are 13 residues in the CDR3. Looked up from germline, CDR1 is MNHNY and CDR2 is SVGAGI (reference sequence).

The V gene is TRBV6-5, the J gene TRBJ1-2; 7 positions match TRBD1. V shed 10 bases and J 1 base; nucleotides not matched to a gene: 9. The CDR3 totals 14 residues. Germline CDR1 is MNHEY and CDR2 is SVGAGI. CDR3 protein: CATTRGDSNYGYTF. CDR3 nucleotides: TGTGCCACCACACGCGGGGACAGTAACTATGGCTACACCTTC.

The V call is TRBV30, the J call TRBJ2-5; TRBD1 or TRBD2 may be the D gene (5 bases each). V was trimmed by 3 bases and J by 4 bases, leaving 15 bases between them. In germline, CDR1 is GTSNPN, CDR2 SVGIG (reference sequence). The CDR3 runs 14 residues. CDR3 residues: CAWRGLWDAETQYF. DNA of the CDR3: TGTGCCTGGAGGGGGTTATGGGACGCAGAGACCCAGTACTTC.

The rearrangement uses TRBV27 and TRBJ2-7; 9 positions match TRBD2. V lost 3 bases to trimming and J lost 0 bases; unmatched junction nucleotides: 6. The CDR3 extends over 16 amino acids. The germline CDR1 and CDR2 sequences are MNHEY and SMNVEV (reference sequence). CDR3 region: CASSFYASGASYEQYF. The CDR3 nucleotides read TGTGCCAGCAGTTTCTATGCTAGCGGGGCCTCCTACGAGCAGTACTTC.